These 3 T cell receptor beta chains share one sample of origin, sequenced in a study of T-cell memory formation after mild COVID-19. TCRdb fed the 5' RACE reads into MiXCR, producing one record per CDR3 protein. The sample consists of more than 35,000 distinct CDR3 sequences, about 6% of them appearing once. The specimen sequenced was PBMCs or a T cell subset sorted from them (not recorded which). Source of these receptors: an adult who had mild COVID-19 (a few samples of this study predate the infection). Cell type and time point are not known.

This clonotype has a handful of counts. This chain uses TRBV5-4 with TRBJ1-2; 8 bases are shared with TRBD1. Trimming removed 3 bases from V and 3 bases from J; junction bases left unmatched: 7. Germline values: CDR1 SGHNT, CDR2 YYREEE (reference sequence). This CDR3 spans 15 amino acids. This CDR3 reads CASSSRQGSYYGYTF. CDR3 nucleotides: TGTGCCAGCAGCTCCCGACAGGGGTCTTACTATGGCTACACCTTC.

The genes are TRBV5-4 and TRBJ2-5, with a tentative D call TRBD1 (5 bases). Germline V gives CDR1 SGHNT, CDR2 YYREEE (reference sequence). The CDR3 runs to 14 residues. V was clipped by 0 bases and J by 6 bases, with 12 bases between them. CDR3 sequence (DNA): TGTGCCAGCAGCTTGGTAGGGGCCACAAAGACCCAGTACTTC. Encoded protein: CASSLVGATKTQYF.

This clonotype came up many times. The J gene is TRBJ2-5, the V gene TRBV12-3 or TRBV12-4, with D possibly being TRBD1 (6 bases). V was trimmed by 3 bases and J by 1 base, leaving 9 bases between them. This CDR3 region has 14 residues. The CDR3 sequence is CASSLPGAQETQYF. The CDR3 coding sequence is TGTGCCAGCAGTTTGCCAGGGGCCCAAGAGACCCAGTACTTC.